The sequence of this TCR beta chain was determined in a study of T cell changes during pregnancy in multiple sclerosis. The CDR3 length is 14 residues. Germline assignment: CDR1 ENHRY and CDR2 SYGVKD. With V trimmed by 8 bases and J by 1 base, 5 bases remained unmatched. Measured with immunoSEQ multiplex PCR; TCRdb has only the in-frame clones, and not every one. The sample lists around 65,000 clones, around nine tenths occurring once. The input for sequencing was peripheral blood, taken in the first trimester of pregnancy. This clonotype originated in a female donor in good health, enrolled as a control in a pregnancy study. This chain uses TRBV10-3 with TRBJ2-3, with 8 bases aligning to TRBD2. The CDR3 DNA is TGTGCCATCGGCCCAGCGGGAGGCACAGATACGCAGTATTTT. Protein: CAIGPAGGTDTQYF.